A single sample is the source of the 18 T cell receptor beta chains below, sequenced in a study of blood T cell repertoires in COVID-19. Sequencing was performed with immunoSEQ multiplex PCR; in TCRdb, only in-frame clones are kept and a portion is missing. The table has 80,000 to 90,000 clones, roughly 90% seen once. The sequencing input was peripheral blood. The receptors shown here come from an elderly man with active or convalescent COVID-19.

This clone was seen a handful of times. The chain couples TRBV27 to TRBJ2-7; D not resolved. The CDR3 has 11 amino acids. V was trimmed by 3 bases and J by 5 bases, leaving 5 bases between them. The germline CDR1 and CDR2 sequences are MNHEY and SMNVEV (reference sequence). CDR3 sequence: CASSFVDEQYF. The CDR3 DNA follows: TGTGCCAGCAGTTTTGTAGACGAGCAGTACTTC.

This sequence joins TRBV27 and TRBJ1-2, with D possibly matching TRBD1 (6 bases). CDR1 is MNHEY and CDR2 is SMNVEV in the germline V gene (reference sequence). This CDR3 contains 13 residues. Trimming cost V 5 bases and J 0 bases, with 7 bases left between them. The CDR3 spells CASSNRANYGYTF. CDR3 bases: TGTGCCAGCAGTAACAGGGCTAACTATGGCTACACCTTC.

This clone has a handful of counts. This chain links TRBV2 with TRBJ2-5; no firm D call. The CDR3 is made up of 13 amino acids. V was clipped by 7 bases and J by 0 bases, with 9 bases between them. Germline lookup yields CDR1 SNHLY and CDR2 FYNNEI. The CDR3 sequence: CASNFKNQETQYF. CDR3 nucleotides: TGTGCCAGCAATTTCAAAAACCAAGAGACCCAGTACTTC. Combining the CDR3 with reference TRBV2 and TRBJ2-5 gives the whole variable domain EPEVTQTPSHQVTQMGQEVILRCVPISNHLYFYWYRQILGQKVEFLVSFYNNEISEKSEIFDDQFSVERPDGSNFTLKIRSTKLEDSAMYFCASNFKNQETQYFGPGTRLLVL.

This clone was counted a single time. This chain connects TRBV30 to TRBJ2-2, with TRBD2 matching 8 bases. Germline V gene sequence: CDR1 GTSNPN, CDR2 SVGIG (reference sequence). There are 13 residues in the CDR3. Trimming took 5 bases from V and 6 from J; bases not matched to a gene: 5. In DNA, the CDR3 is TGTGCCTGGGATGGGACTAGTGCCGGGGAGCTGTTTTTT. Protein product: CAWDGTSAGELFF.

Remarks on this clone: One end of the junction is discordant with germline, which a read error may explain. V and J are TRBV7-7 and TRBJ2-1, with 8 bases that match TRBD2. Germline CDR1 is SSHAT and CDR2 is FNYEAQ (reference sequence). The CDR3 has 16 amino acids. The CDR3 region has the DNA TGTGCTAGCAGTTTGGTACAGCGGGAGAGTCCCAATGAGCAGTTCTTC. Translating it yields CASSLVQRESPNEQFF. The whole variable domain, remainder taken from reference TRBV7-7 and TRBJ2-1, is GAGVSQSPRYKVTKRGQDVTLRCDPISSHATLYWYQQALGQGPEFLTYFNYEAQPDKSGLPSDRFSAERPEGSISTLTIQRTEQRDSAMYRCASSLVQRESPNEQFFGPGTRLTVL.

Here the CDR3 reads CASSLGAASSYNEQFF. Here the CDR3 DNA reads TGTGCCAGCAGCTTAGGCGCGGCGAGCTCCTACAATGAGCAGTTCTTC. J is TRBJ2-1 and V is TRBV7-2; D gene ambiguous. The germline V gene encodes CDR1 SGHTA and CDR2 FQGNSA. With 1 base removed from V and 0 bases from J, the gap between germline ends came to 10 bases. CDR3 length: 16 amino acids.

This rearrangement joins TRBV29-1 to TRBJ2-7; TRBD2 might be the D (6 bases). CDR3 size: 12 residues. V gave up 4 bases and J gave up 6 bases, with 13 bases separating them. The germline V gene has CDR1 SQVTM and CDR2 ANQGSEA. DNA of the CDR3: TGCAGCGTTGGGGGGACTCCCGGCGAGCAGTACTTC. Its translation: CSVGGTPGEQYF.

The chain carries TRBV9 and TRBJ1-2; the D gene is possibly TRBD1 (6 bases). Germline V lookup: CDR1 SGDLS, CDR2 YYNGEE. V lost 1 base and J lost 4, with 11 bases in between. This CDR3 has 14 amino acids. CDR3 region: CASSVTGFFYGYTF. The CDR3 DNA is TGTGCCAGCAGCGTAACAGGGTTCTTCTATGGCTACACCTTC.

This clone was seen just once. DNA for the CDR3: TGCGCCAGCAGCCCCTCCGGGACAGGGTCGCCACCCCTCCACTTT. Its translation is CASSPSGTGSPPLHF. V gene TRBV5-1 combines with J gene TRBJ1-6; 9 positions match TRBD1. Germline loops: CDR1 SGHRS, CDR2 YFSETQ. The CDR3 length is 15 residues. Trimming cost V 4 bases and J 11 bases; bases outside gene matches: 10.

The V call is TRBV5-1, the J call TRBJ2-3; no firm D call. This CDR3 spans 14 amino acids. The V gene's germline CDR1 is SGHRS and CDR2 YFSETQ. V dropped 4 bases and J dropped 4 bases, with 13 bases sitting between them. The CDR3 nucleotides are TGCGCCAGCAGCCCCGAGAACGTGGCAGATACGCAGTATTTT. Its translation: CASSPENVADTQYF. Based on the CDR3 plus reference TRBV5-1 and TRBJ2-3, the full variable domain is KAGVTQTPRYLIKTRGQQVTLSCSPISGHRSVSWYQQTPGQGLQFLFEYFSETQRNKGNFPGRFSGRQFSNSRSEMNVSTLELGDSALYLCASSPENVADTQYFGPGTRLTVL.

The rearrangement uses TRBV7-2 and TRBJ2-7, with D uncertain. The CDR3 runs 13 residues. Germline V lookup: CDR1 SGHTA, CDR2 FQGNSA. V was shortened by 1 base and J by 4 bases, with 8 bases between the two germline ends. The chain's CDR3 is CASSLGSRYEQYF. Written as DNA, the CDR3 is TGTGCCAGCAGCTTAGGGAGTCGGTACGAGCAGTACTTC.

CDR3 residues: CARSPEAFGRAGDTQYF. The DNA for the CDR3 is TGTGCCAGAAGCCCCGAGGCTTTCGGGAGGGCCGGGGATACGCAGTATTTT. The chain has TRBV5-3 and TRBJ2-3, with 8 nucleotides matching TRBD2. TRBV5-3 is an ORF; its function is uncertain. The CDR3 consists of 17 residues. Trimming removed 4 bases from V and 6 bases from J; junction bases left unmatched: 16.

The chain carries TRBV6-1 and TRBJ2-3; perhaps TRBD1 as D (6 bases). Deletions cut 4 bases from V and 2 bases from J, with 13 bases between. The CDR3 totals 15 residues. CDR1 is MNHNS and CDR2 is SASEGT in the germline V gene. In DNA form, the CDR3 reads TGTGCCAGCAGTGGAGCCGGGACAACCACAGATACGCAGTATTTT. Residues: CASSGAGTTTDTQYF.

The rearrangement uses TRBV30 and TRBJ1-2, with D possibly matching TRBD1 (5 bases). Germline V lookup: CDR1 GTSNPN, CDR2 SVGIG (reference sequence). CDR3 length equals 14 residues. V lost 5 bases and J 3 bases, leaving 16 bases between the germline ends. The CDR3, as DNA: TGTGCCTGGGAGTGGGGCGGAGGGTACTATGGCTACACCTTC. Translating it yields CAWEWGGGYYGYTF.

The genes are TRBV9 and TRBJ1-1; TRBD1 aligns across 8 bases. From germline, CDR1 is SGDLS and CDR2 YYNGEE. The V gene end was trimmed by 4 bases and the J gene end by 3 bases; junction bases not matched to a gene: 8. The CDR3 totals 15 residues. CDR3: CASSPNGQGHTEAFF. Written as DNA, the CDR3 is TGTGCCAGCAGCCCTAATGGACAGGGACACACTGAAGCTTTCTTT.

The J gene is TRBJ2-5, the V gene TRBV4-1, with 10 bases that match TRBD2. The CDR3 runs 16 residues. CDR1 is MGHRA, CDR2 YSYEKL, per germline. Losses at the gene ends were 0 bases for V and 4 bases for J; bases not matched to a gene: 5. The CDR3 loop is CASSQDPAGGGETQYF. The CDR3 DNA reads TGCGCCAGCAGCCAAGATCCAGCGGGAGGGGGAGAGACCCAGTACTTC.

The CDR3 loop reads CASSRSGTPSTDTQYF. The CDR3 DNA sequence: TGTGCCAGCAGCCGCTCCGGGACTCCTAGCACAGATACGCAGTATTTT. This rearrangement joins TRBV7-2 to TRBJ2-3, with D possibly TRBD2 on 6 matching bases. Trimming removed 5 bases at V and 0 bases at J, with 15 bases between. Germline CDR1 and CDR2: SGHTA and FQGNSA. The CDR3 spans 16 residues.

This chain links TRBV28 with TRBJ1-6; D is unclear. The CDR3 loop spans 13 amino acids. V dropped 2 bases and J dropped 9 bases, with 8 bases sitting between them. Germline CDR1 is MDHEN and CDR2 is SYDVKM. The CDR3 bases are TGTGCCAGCAGTTTACCAGTTCGTTCACCCCTCCACTTT. It yields the protein CASSLPVRSPLHF.